A single T cell receptor beta chain is shown here with its context. Antigen specificity is unknown. These data come from a study of cytomegalovirus exposure and HLA in healthy donors. The study, taken as a whole, reports: There were around 160 TCR beta chains listed as cytomegalovirus-associated. According to a subsequent analysis, TCR clusters from the first cohort were inclined to appear together in the roughly 110 validation repertoires.

The donors were members of the validation cohort, which comprised about 130 subjects and was separate from the first cohort of several hundred subjects. CDR3 length: 19 amino acids. TCRdb's copy holds only in-frame clones and misses some; the assay was immunoSEQ multiplex PCR. The sample lists about 88,000 clones, approximately 96% occurring once. The rearrangement joins TRBV21-1 to TRBJ2-2; TRBD1 is taken as the D call from the table, unchecked against the DNA. TRBV21-1 counts as a pseudogene. The sequenced material came from PBMCs. This TCR came from a young man in good health and CMV-seronegative. CDR3 sequence: CASSKEGQGALQNTGELFF. CDR3 nucleotides: TGTGCCAGCAGCAAAGAGGGACAGGGGGCCCTCCAAAACACCGGGGAGCTGTTTTTT.